A single T cell receptor (beta chain) is shown here with its context. Its antigen is as yet unknown. Germline V lookup: CDR1 LNHNV, CDR2 YYDKDF (reference sequence). The germline V and J ends were trimmed by 0 bases and 8 bases, with 11 bases remaining between them. The CDR3 consists of 14 residues. Primers: 60 Vbeta forward and 13 Jbeta reverse. Sequencing used immunoSEQ multiplex PCR; TCRdb keeps in-frame clones, though not all of them. The sample has about 59,000 clones; 80% are singletons. This specimen comes from a study of cytomegalovirus exposure and HLA in healthy donors. Findings of the study overall: TCR beta V- and J-gene trimming, according to a later analysis, was linked to a missense DCLRE1C variant. Follow-up analysis seemed to connect common viral pathogens with several of the most significant clusters identified. Rarity held for most TCR sequences, but there were some public TCRs that occurred in many donors. Presence/absence analyses treated sequencing depth as roughly uniform across donors.

The chain has TRBV15 and TRBJ2-1; possibly TRBD2 for D (5 bases). This TCR was recovered from a middle-aged woman in good health and CMV-seronegative. The specimen sequenced was PBMCs. The CDR3 loop reads CATSRDRWGDEQFF. Written as DNA, the CDR3 is TGTGCCACCAGCAGAGATAGGTGGGGAGATGAGCAGTTCTTC.